This T cell receptor beta chain was captured by sequencing in a study of cytomegalovirus exposure and HLA in healthy donors. Primers: 60 Vbeta forward and 13 Jbeta reverse. Assay: immunoSEQ multiplex PCR; the TCRdb copy retains only in-frame clones and omits some. The data hold some 140,000 clones, with about 76% observed a single time. J gave up 6 bases and V 5 bases, and 7 bases lay outside the gene matches. Germline values: CDR1 MNHEY, CDR2 SMNVEV (reference sequence). This CDR3 is 14 amino acids long. Remarks on this clone: Its antigen is still unknown.

Notes on the study in general: Accurate prediction of HLA-A and HLA-B alleles (for most subjects) was reportedly achieved from TCR beta sequences. The only immune exposure information that was available was CMV serostatus.

The sequencing input was PBMCs. The J gene is TRBJ2-1, the V gene TRBV27; 7 bases fit TRBD1. The TCR originated in a female donor in good health and CMV-seronegative. CDR3 DNA sequence: TGTGCCAGCAGTCCTCAGGGGGTAGTCAATGAGCAGTTCTTC. Amino acids: CASSPQGVVNEQFF.